The 15 T cell receptor beta chains below were found in one sample sequenced in a study of OX40 agonist ivuxolimab in advanced cancers. Some clones are missing from TCRdb's copy, which holds only in-frame ones; the method was immunoSEQ multiplex PCR. The repertoire consists of tens of thousands of clones, with roughly four fifths occurring once and the leading ten covering around 6.7%. Sequencing was performed on CD4+ or CD8+ T cells sorted from blood, taken in a trial of the OX40 agonist ivuxolimab. All receptors come from an adult with an advanced solid tumor such as melanoma, head and neck, liver or kidney cancer.

This chain connects TRBV5-1 to TRBJ1-2, with a weak D call TRBD1 (6 bases). This CDR3 has 13 amino acids. Germline V gives CDR1 SGHRS, CDR2 YFSETQ. V gave up 0 bases and J gave up 8 bases, with 11 bases separating them. The CDR3 protein is CASSLEQGRGYTF. For the CDR3, the DNA is TGCGCCAGCAGCTTGGAGCAGGGGCGAGGCTACACCTTC.

This clone was recorded only once. The gene calls are TRBV5-1 and TRBJ2-2, with 8 bases that match TRBD1. The germline V gene encodes CDR1 SGHRS and CDR2 YFSETQ. The CDR3 is 16 amino acids. V was clipped by 4 bases and J by 1 base; unmatched bases: 6. For the CDR3, the DNA is TGCGCCAGCAGCGCCCCCGGGACAGGGAACACCGGGGAGCTGTTTTTT. It translates to CASSAPGTGNTGELFF.

This chain links TRBV5-5 with TRBJ2-5; D is unresolved. The germline V and J ends were trimmed by 2 bases and 3 bases, with 8 bases remaining between them. The CDR3 contains 13 residues. Germline V CDR1 and CDR2: SGHKS, YYEKEE (reference sequence). Here the CDR3 DNA reads TGTGCCAGCAGCTTAAGTGGGGAAGAGACCCAGTACTTC. This gives the protein CASSLSGEETQYF. The entire variable domain, with the rest obtained from reference TRBV5-5 and TRBJ2-5, is as follows: DAGVTQSPTHLIKTRGQQVTLRCSPISGHKSVSWYQQVLGQGPQFIFQYYEKEERGRGNFPDRFSARQFPNYSSELNVNALLLGDSALYLCASSLSGEETQYFGPGTRLLVL.

The chain recombines TRBV9 with TRBJ2-1; 8 nucleotides match TRBD1. This CDR3 spans 13 amino acids. Losses at the gene ends were 4 bases for V and 8 bases for J; bases not matched to a gene: 5. Germline CDR1 SGDLS, CDR2 YYNGEE. The CDR3 protein is CASSTGGNDEQFF. Written as DNA, the CDR3 is TGTGCCAGCAGCACAGGGGGGAATGATGAGCAGTTCTTC.

V and J are TRBV6-5 and TRBJ2-1, with TRBD2 as a possible D gene (6 bases). This CDR3 comprises 15 residues. V shed 0 bases and J shed 4 bases, with 10 bases lying between them. From germline, CDR1 is MNHEY and CDR2 SVGAGI. CDR3 nucleotide sequence: TGTGCCAGCAGTTACTCGACTAGTCAGTACAATGAGCAGTTCTTC. Translated: CASSYSTSQYNEQFF.

The rearrangement uses TRBV6-5 and TRBJ1-5; 7 bases match TRBD1. V was pared by 6 bases and J by 7 bases, with 6 bases of the junction left unmatched. This CDR3 region has 13 residues. From germline, CDR1 is MNHEY and CDR2 SVGAGI. The DNA of the CDR3 is TGTGCCAGCAGCCAAGGGGGCGGGCAGCCCCAGCATTTT. This encodes CASSQGGGQPQHF.

The chain joins TRBV28 to TRBJ1-2; 8 bases align to TRBD1. Trimming took 3 bases from V and 8 from J; bases not matched to a gene: 5. The germline V gene encodes CDR1 MDHEN and CDR2 SYDVKM. The CDR3 is made up of 13 amino acids. The CDR3 is CASSLDRESGYTF. The CDR3, as DNA: TGTGCCAGCAGTTTGGACAGGGAAAGCGGCTACACCTTC.

The gene calls are TRBV13 and TRBJ1-1; D uncertain. The CDR3 length is 15 residues. Trimming cost V 4 bases and J 1 base, with 13 bases left between them. The germline V gene encodes CDR1 PRHDT and CDR2 FYEKMQ (reference sequence). CDR3 amino acids: CASSSRVAGNTEAFF. CDR3 DNA sequence: TGTGCCAGCAGCTCCCGGGTAGCAGGGAACACTGAAGCTTTCTTT.

The chain combines TRBV28 with TRBJ1-2; D is perhaps TRBD1 (6 bases). In germline, CDR1 is MDHEN, CDR2 SYDVKM. CDR3 length equals 15 residues. V gave up 7 bases and J gave up 7 bases, with 22 bases separating them. The CDR3 sequence is CASIRRGARSGGYTF. The CDR3 DNA sequence: TGTGCCAGCATTAGGCGGGGGGCGCGCTCGGGTGGCTACACCTTC.

The chain employs TRBV10-3 and TRBJ2-5; 9 positions match TRBD1. V lost 6 bases to trimming and J lost 2 bases; unmatched junction nucleotides: 4. The germline CDR1 and CDR2 sequences are ENHRY and SYGVKD. This CDR3 spans 14 amino acids. The CDR3 bases are TGTGCCATCAGATCGGACAGGGGTCAAGAGACCCAGTACTTC. Its translation: CAIRSDRGQETQYF.

The chain carries TRBV7-3 and TRBJ2-2, with D possibly matching TRBD1 (6 bases). V was cut by 5 bases and J by 0 bases, with 13 bases left in between. The V gene's germline CDR1 is SGHTA and CDR2 FQGTGA. This CDR3 has 16 amino acids. Here the CDR3 reads CASSNQDRANTGELFF. The CDR3 DNA reads TGTGCCAGCAGCAACCAGGACAGAGCGAACACCGGGGAGCTGTTTTTT.

This chain joins TRBV19 and TRBJ2-3; 7 nucleotides agree with TRBD2. This CDR3 spans 18 amino acids. CDR1 and CDR2 from the germline V gene are LNHDA and SQIVND (reference sequence). V trimming: 6 bases; J trimming: 2 bases; junction bases outside the gene matches: 17. CDR3: CASSNPGRRAGTTDTQYF. CDR3 coding DNA: TGTGCCAGTAGCAACCCCGGGAGGAGAGCGGGGACCACAGATACGCAGTATTTT. Drawing the rest from reference TRBV19 and TRBJ2-3, the complete variable domain is DGGITQSPKYLFRKEGQNVTLSCEQNLNHDAMYWYRQDPGQGLRLIYYSQIVNDFQKGDIAEGYSVSREKKESFPLTVTSAQKNPTAFYLCASSNPGRRAGTTDTQYFGPGTRLTVL.

The chain couples TRBV18 to TRBJ2-5; D call uncertain. Germline values: CDR1 KGHSH, CDR2 LQKENI. V was trimmed by 4 bases and J by 4 bases, leaving 10 bases between them. This CDR3 is 13 amino acids long. The CDR3 nucleotides are TGTGCCAGCTCACTGTCTACGGGAGAGACCCAGTACTTC. Residues: CASSLSTGETQYF.

This chain uses TRBV7-2 with TRBJ2-7, with TRBD2 matching 11 bases. CDR3 length equals 14 residues. J was trimmed by 5 bases and V by 5 bases; bases with no gene match: 5. Germline assignment: CDR1 SGHTA and CDR2 FQGNSA. The CDR3 DNA reads as TGTGCCAGCAGCGTAACTAGCGGGAGCCACGAGCAGTACTTC. Protein: CASSVTSGSHEQYF.

The rearrangement links TRBV19 to TRBJ2-5; TRBD1 might be the D (5 bases). Germline values: CDR1 LNHDA, CDR2 SQIVND (reference sequence). The V gene lost 5 bases and the J gene lost 5 bases, with 15 bases spanning the gap. This CDR3 has 14 residues. CDR3 residues: CASSPGPGWETQYF. The DNA of the CDR3 is TGTGCCAGTAGTCCTGGACCAGGGTGGGAGACCCAGTACTTC.